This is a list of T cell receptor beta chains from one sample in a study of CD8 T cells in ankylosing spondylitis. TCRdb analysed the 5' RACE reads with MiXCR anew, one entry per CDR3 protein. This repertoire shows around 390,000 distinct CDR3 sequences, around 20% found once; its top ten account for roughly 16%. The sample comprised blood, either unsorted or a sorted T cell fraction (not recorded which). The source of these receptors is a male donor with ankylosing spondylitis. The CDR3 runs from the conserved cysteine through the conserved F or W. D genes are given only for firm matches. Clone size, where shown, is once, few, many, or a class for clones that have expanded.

cdr3_nt: TGTGCCAGCAGCTTAGTGGCCGGGAATGAGCAGTTCTTC; cdr3_aa: CASSLVAGNEQFF; j_call: TRBJ2-1; v_call: TRBV7-8; clone_size: -; d_call: -; cdr3_length: 13
cdr3_nt: TGTGCCAGCAGCCCACAGGGGAACACCGGGGAGCTGTTTTTT; cdr3_aa: CASSPQGNTGELFF; j_call: TRBJ2-2; v_call: TRBV11-2; clone_size: many; d_call: -; cdr3_length: 14
cdr3_nt: TGTGCCAGCAGTGGCGGGAGATTAGTTGAGACCCAGTACTTC; cdr3_aa: CASSGGRLVETQYF; j_call: TRBJ2-5; v_call: TRBV25-1; clone_size: -; d_call: TRBD2; cdr3_length: 14
cdr3_nt: TGCAGCGCCTTGACACCAGGAACAGATACGCAGTATTTT; cdr3_aa: CSALTPGTDTQYF; j_call: TRBJ2-3; v_call: TRBV29-1; clone_size: few; d_call: -; cdr3_length: 13
cdr3_nt: TGTGCCAGCAGCCGTACAGGGATGCGCAATCAGCCCCAGCATTTT; cdr3_aa: CASSRTGMRNQPQHF; j_call: TRBJ1-5; v_call: TRBV5-5; clone_size: -; d_call: -; cdr3_length: 15
cdr3_nt: TGTGCCAGCAGTTTGCCAGGAGGGGTTAGCAATCAGCCCCAGCATTTT; cdr3_aa: CASSLPGGVSNQPQHF; j_call: TRBJ1-5; v_call: TRBV28; clone_size: -; d_call: -; cdr3_length: 16
cdr3_nt: TGCGCCAGCAGCTTGGATACAGGGGTTGGCTATGGCTACACCTTC; cdr3_aa: CASSLDTGVGYGYTF; j_call: TRBJ1-2; v_call: TRBV5-1; clone_size: -; d_call: TRBD1; cdr3_length: 15
cdr3_nt: TGTGCCAGCAGTCTCAACTCCGGGCTAGCGGTCCACGAGCAGTACTTC; cdr3_aa: CASSLNSGLAVHEQYF; j_call: TRBJ2-7; v_call: TRBV28; clone_size: few; d_call: TRBD2; cdr3_length: 16
cdr3_nt: TGTGCCAGCAGTTTATGGGGGGAGGGTGCAGCTTTCTTT; cdr3_aa: CASSLWGEGAAFF; j_call: TRBJ1-1; v_call: TRBV28; clone_size: -; d_call: -; cdr3_length: 13
cdr3_nt: TGTGCCAGCAGCCAAGAGCCGGGCTCTGGGGCCAACGTCCTGACTTTC; cdr3_aa: CASSQEPGSGANVLTF; j_call: TRBJ2-6; v_call: TRBV3-1; clone_size: -; d_call: -; cdr3_length: 16
cdr3_nt: TGTGCCAGCAGGGGGACAGTGAACACCGGGGAGCTGTTTTTT; cdr3_aa: CASRGTVNTGELFF; j_call: TRBJ2-2; v_call: TRBV5-6; clone_size: few; d_call: TRBD1; cdr3_length: 14
cdr3_nt: TGTGCCACCAGTGATGTGGCCGTGACTAGTTCGATAACCGGGGAGCTGTTTTTT; cdr3_aa: CATSDVAVTSSITGELFF; j_call: TRBJ2-2; v_call: TRBV24-1; clone_size: -; d_call: -; cdr3_length: 18
cdr3_nt: TGTGCCAGCAGCTTACGGGGGGCCTCCTACGAGCAGTACTTC; cdr3_aa: CASSLRGASYEQYF; j_call: TRBJ2-7; v_call: TRBV7-9; clone_size: -; d_call: -; cdr3_length: 14
cdr3_nt: TGCAGCGTTGAACCGGGAGACTATGGCTACACCTTC; cdr3_aa: CSVEPGDYGYTF; j_call: TRBJ1-2; v_call: TRBV29-1; clone_size: many; d_call: -; cdr3_length: 12
cdr3_nt: TGTGCCAGCAGCCCACTAGCGGGAGGGCAAGATACGCAGTATTTT; cdr3_aa: CASSPLAGGQDTQYF; j_call: TRBJ2-3; v_call: TRBV7-9; clone_size: few; d_call: TRBD2; cdr3_length: 15
cdr3_nt: TGCGCCAGCAGCCAAGGACCCGGACAGGGTTCCTACGAGCAGTACTTC; cdr3_aa: CASSQGPGQGSYEQYF; j_call: TRBJ2-7; v_call: TRBV4-3; clone_size: few; d_call: TRBD1; cdr3_length: 16
cdr3_nt: TGTGCCAGCAGTCCAAGCCCGGGGATCTACGAGCAGTACTTC; cdr3_aa: CASSPSPGIYEQYF; j_call: TRBJ2-7; v_call: TRBV7-7; clone_size: few; d_call: -; cdr3_length: 14
cdr3_nt: TGCGCCAGCAGCTTGATCGGGGTTGGCACAGATACGCAGTATTTT; cdr3_aa: CASSLIGVGTDTQYF; j_call: TRBJ2-3; v_call: TRBV5-1; clone_size: -; d_call: -; cdr3_length: 15
cdr3_nt: TGTGCCAGCAGCCAAGAACTCGTCGGGATCTACAATGAGCAGTTCTTC; cdr3_aa: CASSQELVGIYNEQFF; j_call: TRBJ2-1; v_call: TRBV3-1; clone_size: -; d_call: -; cdr3_length: 16
cdr3_nt: TGCAGCGTGGCAGGGTCAGATACGCAGTATTTT; cdr3_aa: CSVAGSDTQYF; j_call: TRBJ2-3; v_call: TRBV29-1; clone_size: many; d_call: -; cdr3_length: 11
cdr3_nt: TGCAGTGCTAGAGATCTCGGGTTGAGCTCCTACAATGAGCAGTTCTTC; cdr3_aa: CSARDLGLSSYNEQFF; j_call: TRBJ2-1; v_call: TRBV20-1; clone_size: -; d_call: -; cdr3_length: 16
cdr3_nt: TGCAGTGCTAGAGAAGCGGGAGGAACGGGAGAGACCCAGTACTTC; cdr3_aa: CSAREAGGTGETQYF; j_call: TRBJ2-5; v_call: TRBV20-1; clone_size: -; d_call: TRBD2; cdr3_length: 15
cdr3_nt: TGCGCCAGCAGCTTGTTTCGGGGATCGCATGAGCAGTTCTTC; cdr3_aa: CASSLFRGSHEQFF; j_call: TRBJ2-1; v_call: TRBV5-1; clone_size: -; d_call: -; cdr3_length: 14
cdr3_nt: TGCGCCAGCAGCGACCTAACAGGGTTCTCTGACAATGAGCAGTTCTTC; cdr3_aa: CASSDLTGFSDNEQFF; j_call: TRBJ2-1; v_call: TRBV5-1; clone_size: few; d_call: -; cdr3_length: 16
cdr3_nt: TGCGCCAGCAGCTTCGGACAGCCGCCCACTGAAGCTTTCTTT; cdr3_aa: CASSFGQPPTEAFF; j_call: TRBJ1-1; v_call: TRBV5-1; clone_size: few; d_call: -; cdr3_length: 14
cdr3_nt: TGCAGTGCTAGTGAGGCCAACTCCTACGAGCAGTACTTC; cdr3_aa: CSASEANSYEQYF; j_call: TRBJ2-7; v_call: TRBV20-1; clone_size: few; d_call: -; cdr3_length: 13
cdr3_nt: TGCAGCGTTAGTAGGGGGGACACTGAAGCTTTCTTT; cdr3_aa: CSVSRGDTEAFF; j_call: TRBJ1-1; v_call: TRBV29-1; clone_size: few; d_call: -; cdr3_length: 12
cdr3_nt: TGTGCCATCAGTGATCTGGTTCTCACAGATACGCAGTATTTT; cdr3_aa: CAISDLVLTDTQYF; j_call: TRBJ2-3; v_call: TRBV10-3; clone_size: -; d_call: -; cdr3_length: 14
cdr3_nt: TGTGCCAGCAGACACAGGTCGGGACAGGGGTACGAGCAGTACTTC; cdr3_aa: CASRHRSGQGYEQYF; j_call: TRBJ2-7; v_call: TRBV12-3/TRBV12-4; clone_size: few; d_call: TRBD1; cdr3_length: 15
cdr3_nt: TGTGCCAGCCGGGATCCCCGCCGACGTCACATTCAGTACTTC; cdr3_aa: CASRDPRRRHIQYF; j_call: TRBJ2-4; v_call: TRBV19; clone_size: -; d_call: -; cdr3_length: 14
cdr3_nt: TGCGCCAGCAGATTGGGACCGGGCGGCGATGAGCAGTTCTTC; cdr3_aa: CASRLGPGGDEQFF; j_call: TRBJ2-1; v_call: TRBV5-1; clone_size: -; d_call: -; cdr3_length: 14
cdr3_nt: TGTGCCAGCAGTTCCCTACGGGGATACTCTTCCTACGAGCAGTACTTC; cdr3_aa: CASSSLRGYSSYEQYF; j_call: TRBJ2-7; v_call: TRBV12-3/TRBV12-4; clone_size: many; d_call: -; cdr3_length: 16
cdr3_nt: TGTGCCACCAGCAGAGATGGGGCCACTCAGCCCCAGCATTTT; cdr3_aa: CATSRDGATQPQHF; j_call: TRBJ1-5; v_call: TRBV15; clone_size: few; d_call: -; cdr3_length: 14
cdr3_nt: TGTGCCAGCAGAGACACTAGCGGCCACTACGAGCAGTACTTC; cdr3_aa: CASRDTSGHYEQYF; j_call: TRBJ2-7; v_call: TRBV2; clone_size: few; d_call: TRBD2; cdr3_length: 14
cdr3_nt: TGTGCCAGCAGCGCGATAGCGGGGTATCCCTACGAGCAGTACTTC; cdr3_aa: CASSAIAGYPYEQYF; j_call: TRBJ2-7; v_call: TRBV9; clone_size: -; d_call: TRBD2; cdr3_length: 15
cdr3_nt: TGTGCCAGCAGGGGCAGAACGAACACCGGGGAGCTGTTTTTT; cdr3_aa: CASRGRTNTGELFF; j_call: TRBJ2-2; v_call: TRBV5-8; clone_size: -; d_call: -; cdr3_length: 14
cdr3_nt: TGTGCCAGCAGTGTTGAGACTGCCTACAATGAGCAGTTCTTC; cdr3_aa: CASSVETAYNEQFF; j_call: TRBJ2-1; v_call: TRBV2; clone_size: few; d_call: -; cdr3_length: 14
cdr3_nt: TGTGCCAGCAGTCGGGGACAGACTGGAAACACCATATATTTT; cdr3_aa: CASSRGQTGNTIYF; j_call: TRBJ1-3; v_call: TRBV12-3/TRBV12-4; clone_size: many; d_call: TRBD1; cdr3_length: 14
cdr3_nt: TGCGCCAGCAGCGGAGCAGGGGGCAAAGTGGCCGGCTACACCTTC; cdr3_aa: CASSGAGGKVAGYTF; j_call: TRBJ1-2; v_call: TRBV5-1; clone_size: -; d_call: TRBD1; cdr3_length: 15
cdr3_nt: TGTGCCAGCAGCTTAGACGCTAGCCGCCCCGGGGAGCTGTTTTTT; cdr3_aa: CASSLDASRPGELFF; j_call: TRBJ2-2; v_call: TRBV7-6; clone_size: -; d_call: -; cdr3_length: 15
cdr3_nt: TGTGCCAGCAGCTTCCGTGGGACAGGGGAAGACAATGAGCAGTTCTTC; cdr3_aa: CASSFRGTGEDNEQFF; j_call: TRBJ2-1; v_call: TRBV5-5; clone_size: few; d_call: TRBD1; cdr3_length: 16
cdr3_nt: TGTGCCAGTAGTATAGATCTATTGAGCGACTCCTACGAGCAGTACTTC; cdr3_aa: CASSIDLLSDSYEQYF; j_call: TRBJ2-7; v_call: TRBV19; clone_size: -; d_call: -; cdr3_length: 16
cdr3_nt: TGCGCCAGCAGCAACGGCCGGACAGGAGTCTACGAGCAGTACTTC; cdr3_aa: CASSNGRTGVYEQYF; j_call: TRBJ2-7; v_call: TRBV5-1; clone_size: -; d_call: TRBD1; cdr3_length: 15
cdr3_nt: TGTGCCAGCAGCTCCCCGGGACAGGTCCCCTCCTACGAGCAGTACTTC; cdr3_aa: CASSSPGQVPSYEQYF; j_call: TRBJ2-7; v_call: TRBV11-2; clone_size: -; d_call: TRBD1; cdr3_length: 16
cdr3_nt: TGTGCCAGCAGCCTCTCCCCTGGGACTAGCGGGATTAATGAGCAGTTCTTC; cdr3_aa: CASSLSPGTSGINEQFF; j_call: TRBJ2-1; v_call: TRBV7-2; clone_size: many; d_call: TRBD2; cdr3_length: 17
cdr3_nt: TGTGCCAGCAGCTTGGGAAGAGGATGGAACACTGAAGCTTTCTTT; cdr3_aa: CASSLGRGWNTEAFF; j_call: TRBJ1-1; v_call: TRBV7-2; clone_size: -; d_call: -; cdr3_length: 15
cdr3_nt: TGCAGTGCTAGAGAGAGCGGGAGATGCGACTTC; cdr3_aa: CSARESGRCDF; j_call: TRBJ2-5; v_call: TRBV20-1; clone_size: -; d_call: TRBD2; cdr3_length: 11
cdr3_nt: TGCGCCAGCAGCTTGTCAGGGGACATCAATTCACCCCTCCACTTT; cdr3_aa: CASSLSGDINSPLHF; j_call: TRBJ1-6; v_call: TRBV5-1; clone_size: many; d_call: -; cdr3_length: 15
cdr3_nt: TGTGCCACCCTCCGGCTAAGGTCCTACAATGAGCAGTTCTTC; cdr3_aa: CATLRLRSYNEQFF; j_call: TRBJ2-1; v_call: TRBV30; clone_size: few; d_call: -; cdr3_length: 14
cdr3_nt: TGTGCTAGCAGCTTATTGGGCGGGACGGCATACAATGAGCAGTTCTTC; cdr3_aa: CASSLLGGTAYNEQFF; j_call: TRBJ2-1; v_call: TRBV7-7; clone_size: few; d_call: -; cdr3_length: 16
cdr3_nt: TGTGCCAGCAGCCCCGATGACAGAGGATACAATGAGCAGTTCTTC; cdr3_aa: CASSPDDRGYNEQFF; j_call: TRBJ2-1; v_call: TRBV3-1; clone_size: -; d_call: -; cdr3_length: 15
cdr3_nt: TGTGCCAGCAGTTTACCCTTAGGGGATACCTACGAGCAGTACTTC; cdr3_aa: CASSLPLGDTYEQYF; j_call: TRBJ2-7; v_call: TRBV28; clone_size: few; d_call: -; cdr3_length: 15
cdr3_nt: TGTGCCAGCAGCCAAGACTTGGCCCAGAGGGTAGCTTTCTTT; cdr3_aa: CASSQDLAQRVAFF; j_call: TRBJ1-1; v_call: TRBV3-1; clone_size: -; d_call: -; cdr3_length: 14
cdr3_nt: TGCAGTGCTAGAACTACCTATGAGCAGTTCTTC; cdr3_aa: CSARTTYEQFF; j_call: TRBJ2-1; v_call: TRBV20-1; clone_size: many; d_call: -; cdr3_length: 11